This T cell receptor beta chain was sequenced during a study of blood T cell repertoires in COVID-19. Study overall: Some COVID-19 samples were acute and others convalescent; all came from the United States, Italy and Spain. The cDNA or gDNA used as material had been derived from T cells, B-cell-depleted T cells, or PBMCs.

Per the authors' pipeline: It was from reference gene primer amplification that nucleated cell counts were estimated. Some clones are missing from TCRdb's copy, which holds only in-frame ones; the method was immunoSEQ multiplex PCR. V and J calls and clone size are given by that table; D and trimming were obtained from the DNA. The sample records 250,000 or so clones, 80% to 90% being singletons. Exposed participants encountered a COVID-19 case during the 2 weeks preceding study entry. This TCR derives from a woman aged 40 to 50 who had been exposed to COVID-19. Sample: PBMCs or T cells enriched from blood (not recorded which).

CDR3 DNA sequence: TGTGCCAGCAGTTACGGGGGCTGGGGCACTGAAGCTTTCTTT. As protein: CASSYGGWGTEAFF. This chain connects TRBV6-5 to TRBJ1-1, with D tentatively TRBD1 (6 bases). The V end lost 2 bases, the J end lost 4 bases, and 11 bases lay between the germline ends. The CDR3 totals 14 residues. Germline assignment: CDR1 MNHEY and CDR2 SVGAGI.